This T cell receptor (beta chain) was captured in a study of radiotherapy plus CTLA-4 blockade in lung cancer (dated by TCRdb to the late 2010s). In the study overall: Objective responses were observed in about a sixth of enrolled patients, and disease control was achieved in approximately 29%. Beyond this particular receptor, the publication reports: After treatment with radiotherapy and ipilimumab, TCR clones that came from tumors expanded in the peripheral blood. The strongest predictors of response, as reported, were early dynamic changes in blood T cell clones along with a rise in serum interferon-beta after radiation.

For CDR1 and CDR2, the germline V gene lists SGHTA and FQGNSA. Its CDR3 holds 13 amino acids, cysteine through phenylalanine. Only the CDR3 portion is preserved as DNA: 39 bases, with reading frame beginning at the first base. Trimming removed 1 base from V and 5 bases from J, leaving 8 bases between the germline ends. Points on this clone: This receptor's antigen is unknown. No qualities accompany the bases; no much larger clone lies one base away.

The library was made by the immunoSEQ multiplex PCR assay. TCRdb retrieved this table from immuneACCESS and kept in-frame rearrangements only. Not all clones are present; in checked studies, unresolved V genes account for under half, and no reason is known for the remainder. The sample table records about 60,000 clones; approximately 76% of these occur just once. 2.9% of the sample belongs to the ten largest clones. In this study, focal radiation therapy paired with CTLA-4 blockade (ipilimumab) was tested in patients who had chemo-refractory metastatic non-small-cell lung cancer. The TCR was taken from a human donor with non-small cell lung cancer who had a complete response to radiotherapy plus ipilimumab. The rearranged chain carries TRBV7-2 and TRBJ2-5; tentative D gene TRBD1, with 5 bases matching. Source: peripheral blood, taken from a patient treated with radiotherapy plus ipilimumab. The bases read TGTGCCAGCAGCTTAGGGTCAGGGGAGACCCAGTACTTC. Its translation is CASSLGSGETQYF.